The rows below give T cell receptor beta chains drawn from one sample of a study of T cells in narcolepsy. Measured with immunoSEQ multiplex PCR; TCRdb has only the in-frame clones, and not every one. The sample yields approximately 25,000 clones, over 65% seen once. Sequencing used memory (CD45RA-) CD4+ T cells from blood. These receptors were obtained from a human donor in good health. Both conserved end residues are part of each CDR3. The order of the fields is V gene, J gene, clone size, CDR3 protein. Size is omitted from some rows. Given values are once, few, many or a class for expanded clones.

v_gene: TRBV6-1
j_gene: TRBJ2-7
abundance: -
CDR3aa: CASSMEGYAQYF

v_gene: TRBV19
j_gene: TRBJ2-3
abundance: -
CDR3aa: CASSIRDTQYF

v_gene: TRBV5-1
j_gene: TRBJ1-2
abundance: -
CDR3aa: CASSLENRGAANYGYTF

v_gene: TRBV6-1
j_gene: TRBJ1-2
abundance: -
CDR3aa: CASITPGAAYGYTF

v_gene: TRBV15
j_gene: TRBJ1-4
abundance: once
CDR3aa: CATSRGQEGDEKLFF

v_gene: TRBV28
j_gene: TRBJ1-2
abundance: few
CDR3aa: CASSLWGQLLGYGYTF

v_gene: TRBV9
j_gene: TRBJ2-6
abundance: few
CDR3aa: CASSARDSRQLGANVLTF

v_gene: TRBV9
j_gene: TRBJ2-1
abundance: -
CDR3aa: CASSPAGTSGYYNEQFF

v_gene: TRBV10-2
j_gene: TRBJ2-5
abundance: once
CDR3aa: CASTPGETQYF

v_gene: TRBV12-5
j_gene: TRBJ2-7
abundance: -
CDR3aa: CASGLEGSGSEQYF

v_gene: TRBV10-3
j_gene: TRBJ2-3
abundance: -
CDR3aa: CASRGGGASDTQYF

v_gene: TRBV5-4
j_gene: TRBJ2-5
abundance: -
CDR3aa: CASSLDRGARETQYF

v_gene: TRBV6-1
j_gene: TRBJ2-7
abundance: -
CDR3aa: CASSEMPGEYEQYF